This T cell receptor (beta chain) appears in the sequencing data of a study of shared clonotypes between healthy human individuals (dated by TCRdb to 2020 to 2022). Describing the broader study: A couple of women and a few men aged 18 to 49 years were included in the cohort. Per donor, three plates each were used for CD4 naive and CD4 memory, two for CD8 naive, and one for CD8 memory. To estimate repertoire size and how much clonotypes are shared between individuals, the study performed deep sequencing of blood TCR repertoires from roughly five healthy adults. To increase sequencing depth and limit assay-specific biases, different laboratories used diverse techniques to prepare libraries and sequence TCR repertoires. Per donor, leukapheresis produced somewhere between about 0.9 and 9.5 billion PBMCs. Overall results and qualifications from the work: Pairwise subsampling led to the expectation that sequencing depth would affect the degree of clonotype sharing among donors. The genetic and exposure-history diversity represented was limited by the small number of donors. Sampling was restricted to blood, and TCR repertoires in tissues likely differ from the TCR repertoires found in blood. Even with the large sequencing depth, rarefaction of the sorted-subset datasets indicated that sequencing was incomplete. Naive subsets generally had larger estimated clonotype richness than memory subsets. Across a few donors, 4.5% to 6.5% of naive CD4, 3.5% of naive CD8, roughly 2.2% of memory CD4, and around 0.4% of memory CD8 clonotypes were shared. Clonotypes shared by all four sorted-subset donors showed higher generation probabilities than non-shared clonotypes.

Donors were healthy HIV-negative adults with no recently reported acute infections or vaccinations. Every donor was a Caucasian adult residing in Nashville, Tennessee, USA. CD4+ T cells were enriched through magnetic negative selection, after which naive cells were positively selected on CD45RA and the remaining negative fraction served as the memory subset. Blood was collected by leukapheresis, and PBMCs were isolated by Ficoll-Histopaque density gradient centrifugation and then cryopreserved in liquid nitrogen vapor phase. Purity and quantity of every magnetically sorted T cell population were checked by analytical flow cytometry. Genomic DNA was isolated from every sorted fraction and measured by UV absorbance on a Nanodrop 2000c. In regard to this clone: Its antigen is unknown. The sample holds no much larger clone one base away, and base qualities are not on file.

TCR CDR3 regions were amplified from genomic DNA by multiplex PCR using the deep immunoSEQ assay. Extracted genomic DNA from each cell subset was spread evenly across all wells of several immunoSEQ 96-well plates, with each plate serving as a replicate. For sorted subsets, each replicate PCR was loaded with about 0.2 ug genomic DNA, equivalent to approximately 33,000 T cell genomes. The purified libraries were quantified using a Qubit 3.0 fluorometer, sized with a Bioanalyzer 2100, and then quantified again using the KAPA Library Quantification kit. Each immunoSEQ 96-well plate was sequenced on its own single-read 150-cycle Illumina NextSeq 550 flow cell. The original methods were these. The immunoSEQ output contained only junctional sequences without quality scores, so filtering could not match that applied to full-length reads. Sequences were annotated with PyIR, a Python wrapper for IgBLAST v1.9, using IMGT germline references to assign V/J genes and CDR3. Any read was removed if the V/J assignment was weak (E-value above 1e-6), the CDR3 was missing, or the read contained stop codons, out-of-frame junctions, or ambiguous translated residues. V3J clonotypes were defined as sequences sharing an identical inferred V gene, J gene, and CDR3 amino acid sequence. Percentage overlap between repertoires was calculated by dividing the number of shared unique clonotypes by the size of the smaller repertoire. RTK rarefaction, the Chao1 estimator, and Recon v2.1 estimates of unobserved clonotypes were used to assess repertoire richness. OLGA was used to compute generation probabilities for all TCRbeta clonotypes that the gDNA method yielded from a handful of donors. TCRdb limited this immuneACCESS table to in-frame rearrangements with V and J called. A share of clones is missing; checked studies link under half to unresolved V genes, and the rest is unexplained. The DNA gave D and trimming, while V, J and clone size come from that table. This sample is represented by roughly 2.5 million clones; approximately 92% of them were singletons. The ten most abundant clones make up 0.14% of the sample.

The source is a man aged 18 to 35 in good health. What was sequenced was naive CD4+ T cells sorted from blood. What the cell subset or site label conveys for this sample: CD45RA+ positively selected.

The sequence in DNA is TGTGCCACCAGCGAGGGGACTAGCGGGGCCTACAATGAGCAGTTCTTC. This gives the protein CATSEGTSGAYNEQFF. This chain joins TRBV15 to TRBJ2-1, and TRBD2 aligns with 13 junction nucleotides. The germline V gene encodes CDR1 LNHNV and CDR2 YYDKDF (reference sequence). For this chain, trimming is 5 bases at the V end and 2 bases at the J end, and the number of junction bases without a gene match is 3. The CDR3 covers 16 residues, taking in both the cysteine and the phenylalanine. Just the 48-base CDR3 DNA is kept, in frame starting at base 1.